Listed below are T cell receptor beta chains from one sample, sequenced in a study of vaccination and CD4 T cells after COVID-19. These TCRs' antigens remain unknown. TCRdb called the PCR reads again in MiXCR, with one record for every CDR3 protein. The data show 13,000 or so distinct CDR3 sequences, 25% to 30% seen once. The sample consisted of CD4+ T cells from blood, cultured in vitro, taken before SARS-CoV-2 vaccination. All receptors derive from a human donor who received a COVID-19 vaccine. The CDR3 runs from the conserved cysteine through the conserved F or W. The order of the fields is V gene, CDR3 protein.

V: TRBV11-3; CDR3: CASSLGGADEQYF
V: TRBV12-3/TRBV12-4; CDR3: CASSLPGPGNTIYF
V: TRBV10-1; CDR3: CASSEGSSYNSPLHF
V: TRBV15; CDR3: CATSSRRETQYF
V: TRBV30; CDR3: CARSEYGDTEAFF
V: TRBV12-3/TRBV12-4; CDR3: CASSLRPGGSTPYNSPLHF
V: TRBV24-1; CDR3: CATSVRTGGGIDTQYF
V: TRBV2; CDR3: CASTERRGPVKSPLHF
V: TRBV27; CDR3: CASSPFGQGNTEAFF
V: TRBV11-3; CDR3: CASSSGQGADTQYF
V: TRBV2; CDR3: CASSYTRTGPLSYEQYF
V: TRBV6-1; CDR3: CASSERGRDEKLFF
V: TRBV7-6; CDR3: CASSSSPFTGADTDTQYF
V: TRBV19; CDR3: CASSNEQFF
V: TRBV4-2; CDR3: CASSQGQAPVDYGYTF
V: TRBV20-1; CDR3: CSARDERTGRLAGELFF
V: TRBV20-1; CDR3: CSARDPRGANQPQHF
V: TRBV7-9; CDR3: CASSLSMNTEAFF
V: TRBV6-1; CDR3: CASSEQGSGLSYEQYF
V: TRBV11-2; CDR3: CAGSYTGKVLAFF
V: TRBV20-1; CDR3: CSAGGGLAGGQGSYNEQFF
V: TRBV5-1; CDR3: CASSLAQNTGELFF
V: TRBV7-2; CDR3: CASSPSETQYF
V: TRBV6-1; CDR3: CASSERIRNSPLHF
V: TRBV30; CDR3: CAWSRTSGGYEQYF
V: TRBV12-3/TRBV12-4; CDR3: CASRSGHLRDGYTF
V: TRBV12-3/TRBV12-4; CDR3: CASSLAGEDTQYF
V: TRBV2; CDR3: CASSREGATNEKLFF
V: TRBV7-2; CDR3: CASTRGGRNLNYGYTF
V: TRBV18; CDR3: CASSRTGGGYTF
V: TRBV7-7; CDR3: CASSPDRYTEAFF
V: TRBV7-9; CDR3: CASSPSGGADTQYF
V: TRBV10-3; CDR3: CAISESRESYGYTF
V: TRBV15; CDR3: CATSRDYQGRYEQYF
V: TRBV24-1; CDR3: CATSDPNQPQHF
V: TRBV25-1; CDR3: CASSYSVGMNTEAFF
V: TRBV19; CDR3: CASSQRQGRWKLFF
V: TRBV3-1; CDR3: CASSTRQYGYTF
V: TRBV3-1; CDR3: CASSQGPGGFGNTIYF
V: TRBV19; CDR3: CASRLAGGPYTGELFF
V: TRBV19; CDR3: CASSIPPRGRGYSPLHF
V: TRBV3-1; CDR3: CASSQGARGQPQHF
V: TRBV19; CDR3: CAASLNRNQPQHF
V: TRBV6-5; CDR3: CASSYAGANNSPLHF
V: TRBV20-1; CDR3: CSALRPLNTEAFF
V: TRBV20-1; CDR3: CSAQRGVIAQYF
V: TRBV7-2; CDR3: CASSLAAPYGYTF
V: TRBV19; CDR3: CASSPQGARETQYF
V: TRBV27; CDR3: CASRLQGSSYEQYF
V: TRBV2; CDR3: CASMVDRGVGYTF
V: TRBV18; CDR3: CASSPRDSDTGELFF
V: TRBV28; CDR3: CASSLPQDWNTEAFF
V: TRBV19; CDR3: CASSGQTSKNEKLFF
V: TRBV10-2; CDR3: CASEGAGQPQHF
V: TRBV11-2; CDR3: CASSYQSGLSEQYF